The clone carrying this T cell receptor (beta chain) was seen only a few times. Its antigen is not identified. This sample stems from a study of cytomegalovirus exposure and HLA in healthy donors. Whole-study context: In an early release, HLA-typed donors contributed tens of millions of unique TCR sequences. Findings of the study overall: In a later analysis, parvovirus B19, influenza, CMV and Epstein-Barr virus appeared linked to several top co-occurrence clusters. An analysis that was carried out later associated 17,000 or so TCR beta sequences with HLA alleles at 0.05 false discovery rate.

Amplification used 60 Vbeta primers and 13 Jbeta primers. Assay used: immunoSEQ multiplex PCR; TCRdb lists only in-frame clones, some missing. The table has about 130,000 clones, around 80% seen once. This CDR3 region has 15 residues. Germline CDR1 reads SGHTA; CDR2 reads FQGNSA. V lost 4 bases, J lost 4 bases, and 5 bases stayed unmatched. The sequence was obtained from a female donor in good health and CMV-seronegative. The chain uses TRBV7-2 and TRBJ2-2; 8 positions match TRBD2. The sequencing input was PBMCs. The chain's CDR3 is CASSSGGAGTGELFF. The CDR3 bases are TGTGCCAGCAGCTCCGGGGGGGCCGGCACCGGGGAGCTGTTTTTT.